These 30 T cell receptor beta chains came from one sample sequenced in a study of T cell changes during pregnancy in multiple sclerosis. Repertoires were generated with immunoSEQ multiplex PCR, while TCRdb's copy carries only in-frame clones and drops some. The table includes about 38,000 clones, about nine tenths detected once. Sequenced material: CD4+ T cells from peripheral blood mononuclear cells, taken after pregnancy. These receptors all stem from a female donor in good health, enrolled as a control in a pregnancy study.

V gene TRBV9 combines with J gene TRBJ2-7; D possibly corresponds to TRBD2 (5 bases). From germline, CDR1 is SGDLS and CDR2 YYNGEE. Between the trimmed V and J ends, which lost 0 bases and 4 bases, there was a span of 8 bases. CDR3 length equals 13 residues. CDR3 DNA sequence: TGTGCCAGCAGCGTAGAGTCGGGATACGAGCAGTACTTC. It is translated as CASSVESGYEQYF.

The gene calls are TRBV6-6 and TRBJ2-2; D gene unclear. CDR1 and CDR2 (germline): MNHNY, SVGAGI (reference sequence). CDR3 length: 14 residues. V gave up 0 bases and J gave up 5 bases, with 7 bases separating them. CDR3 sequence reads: CASSYSSPTGELFF. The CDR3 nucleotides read TGTGCCAGCAGTTACTCTAGCCCGACCGGGGAGCTGTTTTTT.

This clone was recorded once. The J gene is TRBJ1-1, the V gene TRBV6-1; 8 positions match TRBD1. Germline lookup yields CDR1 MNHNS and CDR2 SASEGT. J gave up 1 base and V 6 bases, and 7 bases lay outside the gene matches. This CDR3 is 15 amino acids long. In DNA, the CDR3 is TGTGCCAGCAGGGAGGACAGGGTCGGGAACACTGAAGCTTTCTTT. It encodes CASREDRVGNTEAFF.

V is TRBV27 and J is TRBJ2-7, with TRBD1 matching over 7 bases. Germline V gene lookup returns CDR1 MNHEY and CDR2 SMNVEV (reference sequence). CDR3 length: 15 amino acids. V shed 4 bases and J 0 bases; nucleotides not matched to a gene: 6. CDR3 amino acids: CASSSTGAGSYEQYF. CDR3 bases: TGTGCCAGCAGTTCCACAGGGGCCGGCTCCTACGAGCAGTACTTC.

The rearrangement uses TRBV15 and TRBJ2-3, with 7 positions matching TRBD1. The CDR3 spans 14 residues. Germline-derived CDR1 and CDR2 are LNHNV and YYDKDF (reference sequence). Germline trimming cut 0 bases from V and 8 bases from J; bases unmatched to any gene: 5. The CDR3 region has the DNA TGTGCCACCAGCAGAGATTCCCCAGGGGGTACGCAGTATTTT. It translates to CATSRDSPGGTQYF.

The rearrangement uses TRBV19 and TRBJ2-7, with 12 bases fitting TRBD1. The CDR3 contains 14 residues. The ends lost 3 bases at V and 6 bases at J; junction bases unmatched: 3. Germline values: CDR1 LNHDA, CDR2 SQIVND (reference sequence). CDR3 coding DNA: TGTGCCAGTAGTATTGGGACAGGGGGCCGCGAGCAGTACTTC. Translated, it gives CASSIGTGGREQYF.

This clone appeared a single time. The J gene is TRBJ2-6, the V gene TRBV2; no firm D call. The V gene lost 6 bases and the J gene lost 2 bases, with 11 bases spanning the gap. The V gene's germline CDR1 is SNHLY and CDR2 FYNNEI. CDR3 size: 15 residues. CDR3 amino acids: CASSPQHPGANVLTF. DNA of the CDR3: TGTGCCAGCAGCCCACAGCACCCTGGGGCCAACGTCCTGACTTTC.

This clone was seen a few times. In nucleotides, the CDR3 is TGTGCCTGGAACCAGGGGACGATGGATAGCAATCAGCCCCAGCATTTT. Its protein is CAWNQGTMDSNQPQHF. This chain connects TRBV30 to TRBJ1-5, with D maybe TRBD1 (6 bases). Trimming took 4 bases from V and 0 from J, leaving 16 bases between them. Germline CDR1 is GTSNPN and CDR2 is SVGIG (reference sequence). This CDR3 contains 16 residues.

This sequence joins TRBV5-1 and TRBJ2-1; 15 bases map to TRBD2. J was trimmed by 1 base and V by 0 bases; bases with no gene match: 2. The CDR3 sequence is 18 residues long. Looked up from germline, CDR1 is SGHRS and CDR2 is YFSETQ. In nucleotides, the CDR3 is TGCGCCAGCAGCTTGGGGACTAGCGGGGGGGCTTCCTACAATGAGCAGTTCTTC. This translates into CASSLGTSGGASYNEQFF.

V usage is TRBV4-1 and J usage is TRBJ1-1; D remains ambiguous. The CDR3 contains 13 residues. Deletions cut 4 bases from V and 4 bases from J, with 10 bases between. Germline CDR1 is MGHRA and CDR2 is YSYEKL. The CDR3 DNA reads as TGCGCCAGCAGCCTCGCGGGAGGCACTGAAGCTTTCTTT. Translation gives CASSLAGGTEAFF.

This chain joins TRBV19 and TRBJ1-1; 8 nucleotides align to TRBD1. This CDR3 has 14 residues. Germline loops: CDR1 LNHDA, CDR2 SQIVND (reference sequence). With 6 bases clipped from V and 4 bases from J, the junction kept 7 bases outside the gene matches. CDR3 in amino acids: CASSLITGGTEAFF. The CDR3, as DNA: TGTGCCAGTAGCCTAATAACAGGGGGCACTGAAGCTTTCTTT. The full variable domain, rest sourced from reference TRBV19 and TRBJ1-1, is DGGITQSPKYLFRKEGQNVTLSCEQNLNHDAMYWYRQDPGQGLRLIYYSQIVNDFQKGDIAEGYSVSREKKESFPLTVTSAQKNPTAFYLCASSLITGGTEAFFGQGTRLTVV.

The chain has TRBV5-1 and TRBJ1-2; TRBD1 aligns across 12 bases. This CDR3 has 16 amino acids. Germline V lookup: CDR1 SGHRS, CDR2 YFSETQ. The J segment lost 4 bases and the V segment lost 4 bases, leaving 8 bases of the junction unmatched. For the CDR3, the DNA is TGCGCCAGCAGCGGAGGGACAGGGGGCTTCGGCTATGGCTACACCTTC. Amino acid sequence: CASSGGTGGFGYGYTF. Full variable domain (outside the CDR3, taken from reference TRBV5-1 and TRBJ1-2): KAGVTQTPRYLIKTRGQQVTLSCSPISGHRSVSWYQQTPGQGLQFLFEYFSETQRNKGNFPGRFSGRQFSNSRSEMNVSTLELGDSALYLCASSGGTGGFGYGYTFGSGTRLTVV.

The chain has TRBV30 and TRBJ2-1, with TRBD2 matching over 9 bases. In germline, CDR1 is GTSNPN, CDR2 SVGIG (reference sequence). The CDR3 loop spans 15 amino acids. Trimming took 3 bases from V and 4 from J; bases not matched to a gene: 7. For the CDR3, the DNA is TGTGCCTGGAGCGAGCGGGGGGTCCTATACAATGAGCAGTTCTTC. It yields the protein CAWSERGVLYNEQFF.

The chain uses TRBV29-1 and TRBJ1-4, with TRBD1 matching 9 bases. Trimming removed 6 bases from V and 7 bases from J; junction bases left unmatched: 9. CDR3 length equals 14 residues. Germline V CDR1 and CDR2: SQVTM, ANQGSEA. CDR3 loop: CSVRGGQGGEKLFF. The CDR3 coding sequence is TGCAGCGTCCGGGGGGGACAGGGCGGTGAAAAACTGTTTTTT.

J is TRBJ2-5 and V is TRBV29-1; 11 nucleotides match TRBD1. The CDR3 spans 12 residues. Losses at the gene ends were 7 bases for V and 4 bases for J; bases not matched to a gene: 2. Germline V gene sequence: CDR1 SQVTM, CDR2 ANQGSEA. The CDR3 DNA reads TGCAGCGGGACAGGGGGCGCAGAGACCCAGTACTTC. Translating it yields CSGTGGAETQYF.

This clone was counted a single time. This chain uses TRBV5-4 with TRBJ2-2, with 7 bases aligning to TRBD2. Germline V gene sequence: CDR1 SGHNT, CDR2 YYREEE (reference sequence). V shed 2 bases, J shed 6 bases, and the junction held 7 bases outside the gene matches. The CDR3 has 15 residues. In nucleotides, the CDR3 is TGTGCCAGCAGCTTCGGTTGGGCGGGAGCCGGGGAGCTGTTTTTT. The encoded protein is CASSFGWAGAGELFF.

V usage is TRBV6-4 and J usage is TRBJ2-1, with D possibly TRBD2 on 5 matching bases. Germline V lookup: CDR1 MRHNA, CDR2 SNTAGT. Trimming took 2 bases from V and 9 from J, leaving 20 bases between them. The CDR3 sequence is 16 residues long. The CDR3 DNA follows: TGTGCCAGCAGTGACGGTAGACTAATGCAAACCGCTGAGCAGTTCTTC. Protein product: CASSDGRLMQTAEQFF.

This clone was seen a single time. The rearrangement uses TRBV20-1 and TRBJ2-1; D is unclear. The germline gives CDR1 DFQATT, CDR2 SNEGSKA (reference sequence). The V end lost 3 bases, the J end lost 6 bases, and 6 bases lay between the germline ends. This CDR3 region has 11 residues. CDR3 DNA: TGCAGTGCTAGCGGGTTCAATGAGCAGTTCTTC. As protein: CSASGFNEQFF.

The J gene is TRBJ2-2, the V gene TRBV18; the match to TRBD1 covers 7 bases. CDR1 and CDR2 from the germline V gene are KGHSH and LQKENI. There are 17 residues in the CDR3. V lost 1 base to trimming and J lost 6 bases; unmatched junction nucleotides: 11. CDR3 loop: CASSPRGRTGRSGELFF. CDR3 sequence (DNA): TGTGCCAGCTCACCACGGGGTCGGACAGGAAGGTCCGGGGAGCTGTTTTTT.

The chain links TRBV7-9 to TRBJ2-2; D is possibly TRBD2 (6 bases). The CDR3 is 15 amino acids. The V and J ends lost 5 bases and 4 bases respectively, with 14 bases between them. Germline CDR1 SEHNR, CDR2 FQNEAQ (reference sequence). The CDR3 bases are TGTGCCAGCAGCGGGGCGGAGGGTTTCACCGGGGAGCTGTTTTTT. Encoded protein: CASSGAEGFTGELFF.

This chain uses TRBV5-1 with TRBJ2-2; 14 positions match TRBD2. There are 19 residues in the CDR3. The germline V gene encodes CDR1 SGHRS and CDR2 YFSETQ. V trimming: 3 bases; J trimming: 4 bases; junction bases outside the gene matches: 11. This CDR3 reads CASSSPGTSGGSFTGELFF. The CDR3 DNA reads TGCGCCAGCAGCTCCCCCGGGACTAGCGGGGGATCTTTCACCGGGGAGCTGTTTTTT. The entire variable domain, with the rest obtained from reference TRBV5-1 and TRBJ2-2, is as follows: KAGVTQTPRYLIKTRGQQVTLSCSPISGHRSVSWYQQTPGQGLQFLFEYFSETQRNKGNFPGRFSGRQFSNSRSEMNVSTLELGDSALYLCASSSPGTSGGSFTGELFFGEGSRLTVL.

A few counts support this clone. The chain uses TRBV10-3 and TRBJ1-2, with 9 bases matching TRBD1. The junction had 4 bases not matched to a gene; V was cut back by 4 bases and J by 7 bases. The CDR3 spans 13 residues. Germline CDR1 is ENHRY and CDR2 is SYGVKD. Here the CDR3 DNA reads TGTGCCATCAGTGTGGACAGGGGATTTGGCTACACCTTC. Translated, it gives CAISVDRGFGYTF.

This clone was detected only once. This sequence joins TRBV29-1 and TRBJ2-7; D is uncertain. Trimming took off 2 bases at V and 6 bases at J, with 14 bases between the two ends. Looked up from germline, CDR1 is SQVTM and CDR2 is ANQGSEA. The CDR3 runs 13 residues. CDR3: CSVEMAPSGEQYF. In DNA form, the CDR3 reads TGCAGCGTTGAAATGGCGCCTTCGGGCGAGCAGTACTTC.

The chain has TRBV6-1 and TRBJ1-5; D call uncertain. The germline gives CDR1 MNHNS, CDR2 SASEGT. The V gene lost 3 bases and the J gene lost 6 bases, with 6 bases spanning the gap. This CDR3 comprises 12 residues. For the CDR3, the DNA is TGTGCCAGCAGTGAGGGCCCTCAGCCCCAGCATTTT. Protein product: CASSEGPQPQHF.

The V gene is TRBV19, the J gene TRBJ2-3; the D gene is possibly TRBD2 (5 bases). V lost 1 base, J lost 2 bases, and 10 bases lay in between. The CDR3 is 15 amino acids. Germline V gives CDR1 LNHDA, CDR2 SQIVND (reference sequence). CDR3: CASSIGGSATDTQYF. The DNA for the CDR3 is TGTGCCAGTAGTATAGGGGGTAGCGCCACAGATACGCAGTATTTT.

CDR3 coding DNA: TGTGCCTGGACCGGGGGGCGGGATACTGAAGCTTTCTTT. Residues: CAWTGGRDTEAFF. The chain carries TRBV30 and TRBJ1-1, with D possibly being TRBD1 (6 bases). The CDR3 length is 13 residues. Germline lookup yields CDR1 GTSNPN and CDR2 SVGIG (reference sequence). Trimming removed 4 bases from V and 5 bases from J, with 14 bases in between.

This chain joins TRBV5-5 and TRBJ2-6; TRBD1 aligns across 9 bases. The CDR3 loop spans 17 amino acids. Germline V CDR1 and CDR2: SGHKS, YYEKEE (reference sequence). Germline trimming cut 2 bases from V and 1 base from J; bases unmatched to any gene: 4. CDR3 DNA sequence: TGTGCCAGCAGCTTTGGGACAGGGCAATCTGGGGCCAACGTCCTGACTTTC. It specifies CASSFGTGQSGANVLTF.

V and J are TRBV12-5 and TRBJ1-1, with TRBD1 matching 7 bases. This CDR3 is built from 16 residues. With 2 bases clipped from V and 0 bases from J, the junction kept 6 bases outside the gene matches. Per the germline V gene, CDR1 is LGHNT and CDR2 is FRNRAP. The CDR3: CASGLIRGEMNTEAFF. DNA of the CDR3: TGTGCTAGTGGTTTGATCAGGGGGGAGATGAACACTGAAGCTTTCTTT.

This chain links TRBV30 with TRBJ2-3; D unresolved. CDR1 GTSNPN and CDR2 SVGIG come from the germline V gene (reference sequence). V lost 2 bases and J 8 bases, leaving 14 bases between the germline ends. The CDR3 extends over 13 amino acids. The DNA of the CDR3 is TGTGCCTGGAGTACTTTTAGGTGGGCTACGCAGTATTTT. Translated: CAWSTFRWATQYF.

The chain's CDR3 is CATQGQGNTEAFF. Written as DNA, the CDR3 is TGTGCCACTCAAGGACAGGGGAACACTGAAGCTTTCTTT. This chain links TRBV27 with TRBJ1-1, with 8 positions matching TRBD1. Per the germline V gene, CDR1 is MNHEY and CDR2 is SMNVEV (reference sequence). After removal of 10 bases from V and 1 base from J, the junction contained 5 bases not matched to a gene. The CDR3 contains 13 residues.